This TCR beta chain was recorded in a study of patients and donors after allogeneic stem cell transplantation. Using its own MiXCR run on the RT-PCR reads, TCRdb lists one record per CDR3 protein. The table shows approximately 98,000 distinct CDR3 sequences, with approximately 40% occurring only once. Sequenced: blood, either unsorted or a sorted T cell fraction (not recorded which). The sequence came from a human donor who was either an allogeneic HSCT recipient or a stem cell or donor lymphocyte infusion donor (not recorded which). It is not recorded whose cells these are; they may come from a transplant donor.

DNA for the CDR3: TGCGCCAGCAGCCAAGATCCCCAGTATAATGAAAAACTGTTTTTT. It codes for CASSQDPQYNEKLFF. J is TRBJ1-4 and V is TRBV4-1; D is unclear. The CDR3 covers 15 residues. Per the germline V gene, CDR1 is MGHRA and CDR2 is YSYEKL. V was cut by 0 bases and J by 4 bases, with 9 bases left in between.